These T cell receptor beta chains were read from a single sample in a study of cytomegalovirus exposure and HLA in healthy donors. Clones were read by immunoSEQ multiplex PCR, and TCRdb kept only the in-frame ones, dropping some. The sample contains 100,000 to 150,000 clones, around 83% of which appear only once. The sample comprised PBMCs. Receptors were obtained from a girl aged 2-9 years in good health and CMV-seronegative. Each CDR3 is given with its conserved first and last residue. D genes are given only for firm matches. A clone size is listed for some rows: how often the clone was seen (once, few, many), or a class if it is expanded.

d_call: TRBD2
cdr3_length: 15
j_call: TRBJ2-1
v_call: TRBV7-3
clone_size: NA
cdr3_nt: TGTGCCAGCAGCTCCGGGACTAGCTCCTACAATGAGCAGTTCTTC
cdr3_aa: CASSSGTSSYNEQFF

d_call: TRBD1
cdr3_length: 15
j_call: TRBJ1-1
v_call: TRBV7-2
clone_size: NA
cdr3_nt: TGTGCCAGCAGCTTAGCAGGGGGCAGTAACACTGAAGCTTTCTTT
cdr3_aa: CASSLAGGSNTEAFF

d_call: NA
cdr3_length: 15
j_call: TRBJ1-1
v_call: TRBV5-6
clone_size: few
cdr3_nt: TGTGCCAGCAGCTTGCGGGTAGGCAGAAACACTGAAGCTTTCTTT
cdr3_aa: CASSLRVGRNTEAFF

d_call: TRBD1
cdr3_length: 15
j_call: TRBJ2-1
v_call: TRBV6-1
clone_size: NA
cdr3_nt: TGTGCCAGCAGACACAGGGGTGGCTCCTACAATGAGCAGTTCTTC
cdr3_aa: CASRHRGGSYNEQFF

d_call: NA
cdr3_length: 13
j_call: TRBJ1-2
v_call: TRBV2
clone_size: NA
cdr3_nt: TGTGCCAGTGGCCGGGAGAGTAACTCTGGCTACACCTTC
cdr3_aa: CASGRESNSGYTF

d_call: TRBD2
cdr3_length: 19
j_call: TRBJ2-7
v_call: TRBV7-9
clone_size: NA
cdr3_nt: TGTGCCAGCAGCGGGGGACTAGCGGGACAAAACCGGCCGATGTACGAGCAGTACTTC
cdr3_aa: CASSGGLAGQNRPMYEQYF

d_call: NA
cdr3_length: 17
j_call: TRBJ2-3
v_call: TRBV27
clone_size: NA
cdr3_nt: TGTGCCAGCAGTTTGCGACTAGGAGTCTGGCAAACAGATACGCAGTATTTT
cdr3_aa: CASSLRLGVWQTDTQYF

d_call: NA
cdr3_length: 12
j_call: TRBJ2-2
v_call: TRBV7-9
clone_size: NA
cdr3_nt: TGTGCCAGCAGCTTACCAGGCGGGGAGCTGTTTTTT
cdr3_aa: CASSLPGGELFF

d_call: NA
cdr3_length: 14
j_call: TRBJ1-1
v_call: TRBV29-1
clone_size: NA
cdr3_nt: TGCAGCGTTGAAGCAGGGATTAAAAACACTGAAGCTTTCTTT
cdr3_aa: CSVEAGIKNTEAFF

d_call: NA
cdr3_length: 15
j_call: TRBJ1-1
v_call: TRBV6-1
clone_size: few
cdr3_nt: TGTGCCAGCAGTGACACCGGGTCCAAGTTCACTGAAGCTTTCTTT
cdr3_aa: CASSDTGSKFTEAFF

d_call: TRBD2
cdr3_length: 14
j_call: TRBJ2-7
v_call: TRBV27
clone_size: NA
cdr3_nt: TGTGCCAGCAGGGGACTAGCGGGAGTCTACGAGCAGTACTTC
cdr3_aa: CASRGLAGVYEQYF

d_call: NA
cdr3_length: 15
j_call: TRBJ1-2
v_call: TRBV6-5
clone_size: NA
cdr3_nt: TGTGCCAGCACCCCGTCCGGGACTATCAACTATGGCTACACCTTC
cdr3_aa: CASTPSGTINYGYTF

d_call: TRBD2
cdr3_length: 14
j_call: TRBJ2-7
v_call: TRBV5-6
clone_size: once
cdr3_nt: TGTGCCAGCAGCTTCCGGGAGGCTATCTACGAGCAGTACTTC
cdr3_aa: CASSFREAIYEQYF

d_call: NA
cdr3_length: 12
j_call: TRBJ1-1
v_call: TRBV14
clone_size: NA
cdr3_nt: TGTGCCAGCAGCCAAGTAGGGGTACAAGCTTTCTTT
cdr3_aa: CASSQVGVQAFF

d_call: NA
cdr3_length: 15
j_call: TRBJ1-4
v_call: TRBV5-4
clone_size: NA
cdr3_nt: TGTGCCAGCAGCTTGTCTCAGGGAGGGAATGAAAAACTGTTTTTT
cdr3_aa: CASSLSQGGNEKLFF

d_call: TRBD1
cdr3_length: 14
j_call: TRBJ1-2
v_call: TRBV28
clone_size: NA
cdr3_nt: TGTGCCAGCAGTTATCAGGGGGGCCTATATGGCTACACCTTC
cdr3_aa: CASSYQGGLYGYTF

d_call: NA
cdr3_length: 13
j_call: TRBJ2-5
v_call: TRBV18
clone_size: NA
cdr3_nt: TGTGCCAGCTCACCACCGGCGGAAGAGACCCAGTACTTC
cdr3_aa: CASSPPAEETQYF

d_call: NA
cdr3_length: 14
j_call: TRBJ2-5
v_call: TRBV5-1
clone_size: NA
cdr3_nt: TGCGCCAGCAGCTTGGCGGGGAGTGGGGAGACCCAGTACTTC
cdr3_aa: CASSLAGSGETQYF

d_call: NA
cdr3_length: 11
j_call: TRBJ2-4
v_call: TRBV29-1
clone_size: NA
cdr3_nt: TGCAGCGCGTCTGGGGCTTCCATTCAGTACTTC
cdr3_aa: CSASGASIQYF

d_call: TRBD1
cdr3_length: 15
j_call: TRBJ2-7
v_call: TRBV19
clone_size: few
cdr3_nt: TGTGCCAGTACTCCCCGGCTGGGACAGGGCTACGAGCAGTACTTC
cdr3_aa: CASTPRLGQGYEQYF

d_call: NA
cdr3_length: 14
j_call: TRBJ2-7
v_call: TRBV11-1
clone_size: NA
cdr3_nt: TGTGCCAGCAGCTTAGTACAGGGCTCCTACGAGCAGTACTTC
cdr3_aa: CASSLVQGSYEQYF

d_call: NA
cdr3_length: 13
j_call: TRBJ2-7
v_call: TRBV30
clone_size: NA
cdr3_nt: TGTGCCTGGAGTCCTTATACAGGGTACGAGCAGTACTTC
cdr3_aa: CAWSPYTGYEQYF

d_call: TRBD1
cdr3_length: 15
j_call: TRBJ1-5
v_call: TRBV19
clone_size: once
cdr3_nt: TGTGCCAGTAGTAAGGACAGGCTACTCAATCAGCCCCAGCATTTT
cdr3_aa: CASSKDRLLNQPQHF

d_call: TRBD2
cdr3_length: 17
j_call: TRBJ2-3
v_call: TRBV19
clone_size: NA
cdr3_nt: TGTGCCAGTAGTATCGCGGCTAGCGGGGGCCCCGGACATACGCAGTATTTT
cdr3_aa: CASSIAASGGPGHTQYF

d_call: NA
cdr3_length: 14
j_call: TRBJ2-7
v_call: TRBV7-2
clone_size: NA
cdr3_nt: TGTGCCAGCAGCTTTGGGGGCGCGTCCTACGAGCAGTACTTC
cdr3_aa: CASSFGGASYEQYF

d_call: TRBD2
cdr3_length: 18
j_call: TRBJ2-5
v_call: TRBV27
clone_size: NA
cdr3_nt: TGTGCCAGCAGTTTATTAGGGCTAGCGGGGGGGTACCAAGAGACCCAGTACTTC
cdr3_aa: CASSLLGLAGGYQETQYF